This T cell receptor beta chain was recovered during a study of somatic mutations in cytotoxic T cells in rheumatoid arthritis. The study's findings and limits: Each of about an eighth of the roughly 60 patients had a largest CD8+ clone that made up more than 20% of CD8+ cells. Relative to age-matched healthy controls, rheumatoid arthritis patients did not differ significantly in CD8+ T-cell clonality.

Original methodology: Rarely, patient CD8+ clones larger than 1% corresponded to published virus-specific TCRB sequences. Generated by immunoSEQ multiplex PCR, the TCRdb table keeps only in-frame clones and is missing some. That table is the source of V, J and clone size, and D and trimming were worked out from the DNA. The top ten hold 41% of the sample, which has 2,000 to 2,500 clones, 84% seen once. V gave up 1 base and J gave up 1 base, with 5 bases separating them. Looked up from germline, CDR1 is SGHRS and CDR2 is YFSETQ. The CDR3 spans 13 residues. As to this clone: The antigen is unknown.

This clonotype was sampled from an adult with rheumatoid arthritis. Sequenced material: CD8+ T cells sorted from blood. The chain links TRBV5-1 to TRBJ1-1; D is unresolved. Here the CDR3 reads CASSLFGNTEAFF. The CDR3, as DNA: TGCGCCAGCAGCTTGTTCGGGAACACTGAAGCTTTCTTT.